This entry features one TCR beta chain sequence. This CDR3 has 13 amino acids. Germline CDR1 and CDR2: KGHSH and LQKENI. Deletions cut 3 bases from V and 4 bases from J, with 9 bases between. Method: immunoSEQ multiplex PCR; TCRdb's copy keeps in-frame clones and lacks some. Of around 200,000 clones detected, 85% appear once; the ten largest clones hold 15% to 20%. The data derive from a study of blood T cell repertoires in COVID-19. Overall study context: Sources were T cells, B-cell-depleted T cells, or PBMCs; the material itself was cDNA or gDNA.

The rearrangement links TRBV18 to TRBJ1-2; a weak D match, TRBD1 (5 bases). The source is a man aged 35 to 55 who had recovered from COVID-19. The sample consisted of PBMCs or T cells enriched from blood (not recorded which). The DNA for the CDR3 is TGTGCCAGCTCACCGGGGCAGCGCTATGGCTACACCTTC. Amino acids: CASSPGQRYGYTF.